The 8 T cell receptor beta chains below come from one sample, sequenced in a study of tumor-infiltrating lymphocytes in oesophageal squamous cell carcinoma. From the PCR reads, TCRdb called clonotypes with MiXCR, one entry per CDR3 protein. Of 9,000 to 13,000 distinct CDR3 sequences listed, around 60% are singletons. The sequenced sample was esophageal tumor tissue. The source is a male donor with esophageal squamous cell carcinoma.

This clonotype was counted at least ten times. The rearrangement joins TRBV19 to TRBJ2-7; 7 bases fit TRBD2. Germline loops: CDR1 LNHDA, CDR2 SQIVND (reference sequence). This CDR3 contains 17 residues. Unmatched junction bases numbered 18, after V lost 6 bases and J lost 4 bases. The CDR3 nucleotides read TGTGCCAGTAGCCCCGGGGAGGGACTATCTTCCGCATACGAGCAGTACTTC. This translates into CASSPGEGLSSAYEQYF.

The CDR3 nucleotides read TGTGCCAGCAGCTTAACTGTAAGCTCCTACAATGAGCAGTTCTTC. Translating it yields CASSLTVSSYNEQFF. V is TRBV7-3 and J is TRBJ2-1; D is unclear. Trimming left V 0 bases short and J 0 bases short, with 6 bases between. The CDR3 has 15 residues. Germline V lookup: CDR1 SGHTA, CDR2 FQGTGA. The full variable domain, with the rest looked up from reference TRBV7-3 and TRBJ2-1, is GAGVSQTPSNKVTEKGKYVELRCDPISGHTALYWYRQSLGQGPEFLIYFQGTGAADDSGLPNDRFFAVRPEGSVSTLKIQRTERGDSAVYLCASSLTVSSYNEQFFGPGTRLTVL.

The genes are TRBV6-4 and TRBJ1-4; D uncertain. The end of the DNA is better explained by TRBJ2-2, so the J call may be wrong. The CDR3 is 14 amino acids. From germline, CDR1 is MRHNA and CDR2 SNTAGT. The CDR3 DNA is TGTGCCAGCAGTGAAGCTCCAGACACCGGGGAGCTGTTTTTT. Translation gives CASSEAPDTGELFF.

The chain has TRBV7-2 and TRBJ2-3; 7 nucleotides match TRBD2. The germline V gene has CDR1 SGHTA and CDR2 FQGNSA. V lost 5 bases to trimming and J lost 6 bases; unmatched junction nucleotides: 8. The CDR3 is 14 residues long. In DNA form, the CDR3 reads TGTGCCAGCAGCCAAATGGGGGGGAGGGATACGCAGTATTTT. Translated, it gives CASSQMGGRDTQYF. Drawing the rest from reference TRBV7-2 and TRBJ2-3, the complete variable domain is GAGVSQSPSNKVTEKGKDVELRCDPISGHTALYWYRQSLGQGLEFLIYFQGNSAPDKSGLPSDRFSAERTGGSVSTLTIQRTQQEDSAVYLCASSQMGGRDTQYFGPGTRLTVL.

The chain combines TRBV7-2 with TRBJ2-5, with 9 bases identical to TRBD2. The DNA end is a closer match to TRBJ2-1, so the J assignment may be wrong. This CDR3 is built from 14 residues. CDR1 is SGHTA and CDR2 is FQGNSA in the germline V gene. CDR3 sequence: CASKSGRTNNEQFF. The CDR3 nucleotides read TGTGCCAGCAAAAGCGGGAGGACCAACAATGAGCAGTTCTTC.

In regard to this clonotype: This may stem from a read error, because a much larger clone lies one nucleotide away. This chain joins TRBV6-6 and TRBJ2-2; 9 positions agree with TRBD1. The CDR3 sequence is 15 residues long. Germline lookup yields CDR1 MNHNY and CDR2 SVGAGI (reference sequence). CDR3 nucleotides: TGTGCCAGCAGTTTCTGGACAGGGGTGGATAGGGAGATGTTTTTT. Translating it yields CASSFWTGVDREMFF.

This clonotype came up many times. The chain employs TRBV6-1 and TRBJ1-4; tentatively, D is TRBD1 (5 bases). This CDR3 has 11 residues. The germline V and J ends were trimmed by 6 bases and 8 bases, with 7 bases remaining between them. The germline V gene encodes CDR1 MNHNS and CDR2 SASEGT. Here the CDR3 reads CASRGGEKLFF. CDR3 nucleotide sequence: TGTGCCAGCAGGGGGGGAGAAAAACTGTTTTTT.

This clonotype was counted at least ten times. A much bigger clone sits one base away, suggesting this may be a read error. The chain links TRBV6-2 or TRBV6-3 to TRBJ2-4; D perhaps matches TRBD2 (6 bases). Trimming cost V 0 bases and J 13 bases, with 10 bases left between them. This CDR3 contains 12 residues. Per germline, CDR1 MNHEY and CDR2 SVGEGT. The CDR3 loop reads CASSYSAGEQYF. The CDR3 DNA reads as TGTGCCAGCAGTTACTCAGCGGGTGAGCAGTACTTC.